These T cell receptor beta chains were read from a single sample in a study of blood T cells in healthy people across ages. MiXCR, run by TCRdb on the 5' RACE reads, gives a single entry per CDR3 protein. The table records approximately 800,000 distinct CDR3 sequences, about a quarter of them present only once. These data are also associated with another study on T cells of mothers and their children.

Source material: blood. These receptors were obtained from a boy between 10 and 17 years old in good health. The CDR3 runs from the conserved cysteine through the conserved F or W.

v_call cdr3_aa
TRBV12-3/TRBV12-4 CASSLGSDGYTF
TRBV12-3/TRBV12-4 CASSTGTSSYEQYF
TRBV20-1 CSARTMNEQFF
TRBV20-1 CSARAAAGRTEAFF
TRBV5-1 CASSFAGGQETQYF
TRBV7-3 CASSLGTSEYNEQFF
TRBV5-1 CASSVTGSYGYTF
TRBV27 CASSLRLGTAFPNSPLHF
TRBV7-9 CASSLPGGGYEQYF
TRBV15 CAASRGLAGGSYNEQFF
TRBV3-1 CASARDNEKLFF
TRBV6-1 CASSEYGGLRNYEQYF
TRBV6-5 CASSYEGRYGYTF
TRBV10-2 CASSVPGSTIEQYF
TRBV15 CATSTPNGGRGNTGELFF
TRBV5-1 CASSWTGLQYGYTF
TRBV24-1 CATSVERGPFTNTGELFF
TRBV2 CASSEESTGGEKLFF
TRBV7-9 CASSRRGRTNIQYF
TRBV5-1 CASSLDGSTNEKLFF
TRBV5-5 CASSFWTSGGNEQFF
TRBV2 CASSVSGGAQETQYF
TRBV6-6 CASSYDRVNEEYF
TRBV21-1 CASSKHLHNEQFF
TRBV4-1 CASSQGRTGELFF
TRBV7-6 CASIPGGSMNTEAFF
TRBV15 CATSTVLGETQYF
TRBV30 CAWNPLPSETQYF
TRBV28 CASSLPPRVGGSNEQFF
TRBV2 CASTVTTEAFF
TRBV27 CASSFGGFNEQFF
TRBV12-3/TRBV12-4 CASSPHLIGNEQFF
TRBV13 CASSLGGGYTVGNTIYF
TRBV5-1 CASSLQGDEQFF
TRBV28 CASRARGVPYNEQFF
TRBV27 CASSYLVRGGTDTQYF
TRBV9 CAISVGGGTRINEQFF
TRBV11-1 CASSPGLAGGLRVPYNEQFF
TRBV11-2 CASSLGGGVGYLGVNTEAFF
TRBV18 CASSPLPGASSYEQYF
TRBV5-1 CASSSIAGQETQYF
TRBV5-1 CASSPSPGNTIYF
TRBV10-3 CAISGADRETYNEQFF
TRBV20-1 CSAEQGQTYEQYF
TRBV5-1 CASSTEGGIQETQYF
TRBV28 CASSPAGGWTVDTQYF
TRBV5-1 CASSFELSSNTQYF
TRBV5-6 CASSFDLAADTQYF
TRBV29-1 CSVEDRENTEAFF
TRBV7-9 CASSGGFDEQYF
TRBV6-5 CASSYGGAYQETQYF
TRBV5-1 CASSPRESNSPLHF
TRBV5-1 CASSPLTGTYEQYF
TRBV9 CASSVGGGQETQYF
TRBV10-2 CASRTGGVGDEQFF
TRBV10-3 CAISDELPKTDTQYF
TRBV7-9 CASSLRDSGNTEAFF